This T cell receptor (beta chain) was found in a study of cytomegalovirus exposure and HLA in healthy donors. Study summary: Of all 400 or so donors who were genotyped, roughly 81% belonged to the Caucasian-associated ancestry cluster. General study points: Reportedly, HLA-A and HLA-B alleles of most subjects were accurately predicted from TCR beta. Later analysis placed DRB1 highest and HLA-C lowest in TCR association rates, which differed by HLA locus.

Primers for the PCR totalled 60 Vbeta and 13 Jbeta. Data came from immunoSEQ multiplex PCR; TCRdb stores just in-frame clones and leaves some out. The sample includes approximately 180,000 clones, approximately 70% seen only once; the top ten take under 3%. V shed 9 bases, J shed 6 bases, and the junction held 7 bases outside the gene matches. CDR3 length equals 14 residues. A note on this clone: What it binds is not known.

Source material: PBMCs. V is TRBV5-3 and J is TRBJ2-2; 11 bases are shared with TRBD2. TRBV5-3 qualifies as an ORF whose function is uncertain. This TCR was recovered from a human donor in good health. CDR3 coding DNA: TGTGCCAAAACGACTAGCGGGGTCCCCGGGGAGCTGTTTTTT. Translating gives CAKTTSGVPGELFF.